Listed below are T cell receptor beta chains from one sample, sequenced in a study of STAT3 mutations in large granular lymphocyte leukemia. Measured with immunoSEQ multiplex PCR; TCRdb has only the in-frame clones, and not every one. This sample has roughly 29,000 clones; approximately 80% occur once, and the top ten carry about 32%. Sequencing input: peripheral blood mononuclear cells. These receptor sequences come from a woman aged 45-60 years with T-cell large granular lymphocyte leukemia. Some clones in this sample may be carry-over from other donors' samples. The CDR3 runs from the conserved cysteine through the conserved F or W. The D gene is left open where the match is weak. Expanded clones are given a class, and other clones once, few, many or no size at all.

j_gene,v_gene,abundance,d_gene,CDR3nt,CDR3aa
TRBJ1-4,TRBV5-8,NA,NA,TGTGCCAGCAGCCAGGGACAACTGGCAACTAATGAAAAACTGTTTTTT,CASSQGQLATNEKLFF
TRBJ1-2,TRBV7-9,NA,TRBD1,TGTGCCAGCAGCTCAGGGGGGCGCTATGGCTACACCTTC,CASSSGGRYGYTF
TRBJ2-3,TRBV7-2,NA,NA,TGTGCCAGCAGCTCCGGGGTACGAGGGAGTACGTCAGATACGCAGTATTTT,CASSSGVRGSTSDTQYF
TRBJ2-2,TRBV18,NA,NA,TGTGCCAGCTCACTGTCTCGGAACACCGGGGAGCTGTTTTTT,CASSLSRNTGELFF
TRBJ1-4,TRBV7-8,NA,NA,TGTGCCAGCAGCTCCCGGGGGAAGACTTCGAATGAAAAACTGTTTTTT,CASSSRGKTSNEKLFF
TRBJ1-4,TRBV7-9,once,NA,TGTGCCAGCAGTCCTGTGGGGGGCAATGAAAAACTGTTTTTT,CASSPVGGNEKLFF
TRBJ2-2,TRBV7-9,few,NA,TGTGCCAGCAGCTACGGGGGAGGCACCGGGGAGCTGTTTTTT,CASSYGGGTGELFF
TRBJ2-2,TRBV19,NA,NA,TGTGCCAGTAGTATCATCAACACCGGGGAGCTGTTTTTT,CASSIINTGELFF
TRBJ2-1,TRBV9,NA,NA,TGTGCCAGCAGCCCAGTAGCGGCCTCCTACAATGAGCAGTTCTTC,CASSPVAASYNEQFF
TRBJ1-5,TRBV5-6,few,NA,TGTGCCAGCAGCAGTAAGGGGCGTAGCAATCAGCCCCAGCATTTT,CASSSKGRSNQPQHF
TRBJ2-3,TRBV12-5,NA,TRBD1,TGTGCTAGTGGTCTTTTTTATGAGACAGGGAATTCCACAGATACGCAGTATTTT,CASGLFYETGNSTDTQYF
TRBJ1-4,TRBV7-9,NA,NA,TGTGCCAGCAGCTTAGAGGACGCAACTAATGAAAAACTGTTTTTT,CASSLEDATNEKLFF
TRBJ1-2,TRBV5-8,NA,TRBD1,TGTGCCAGCAGCAGACGGGGAAGGGACAGCTACTATGGCTACACCTTC,CASSRRGRDSYYGYTF
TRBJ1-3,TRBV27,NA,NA,TGTGCCAGCAGTTTATTTAGAGGGCCAGGAAACACCATATATTTT,CASSLFRGPGNTIYF
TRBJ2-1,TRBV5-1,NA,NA,TGCGCCAGCAGCTTTTCGGTGGCGGGGTACAATGAGCAGTTCTTC,CASSFSVAGYNEQFF
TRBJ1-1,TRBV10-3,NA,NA,TGTGCCACCTCTCGGGACCTGAACACTGAAGCTTTCTTT,CATSRDLNTEAFF
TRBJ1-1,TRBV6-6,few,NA,TGTGCCAGCAGTTCGCATATGAACACTGAAGCTTTCTTT,CASSSHMNTEAFF
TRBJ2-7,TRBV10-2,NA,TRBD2,TGCGCCAGCAGTGAGTTTTCAGGGAGGGACGAGCAGTACTTC,CASSEFSGRDEQYF
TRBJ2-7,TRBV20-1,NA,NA,TGCAGTGCATTCCTTTCCTACGAGCAGTACTTC,CSAFLSYEQYF
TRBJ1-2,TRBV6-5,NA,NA,TGTGCCAGCAGTTACAGCAGATTTACCTTTAACTATGGCTACACCTTC,CASSYSRFTFNYGYTF
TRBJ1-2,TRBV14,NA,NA,TGTGCCAGCAGCCAAGGGAGGTTGAGCTACACCTTC,CASSQGRLSYTF
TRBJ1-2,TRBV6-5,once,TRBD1,TGTGCCAGCAGCAGGGACAGGGCCCAATATGGCTACACCTTC,CASSRDRAQYGYTF
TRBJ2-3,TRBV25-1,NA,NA,TGTGCCAGCAGTGCACAGGGAGACGAAGTGTATTTT,CASSAQGDEVYF
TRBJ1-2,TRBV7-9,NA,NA,TGTGCCAGCAGCGTCGGGGGAGGCTATGGCTACACCTTC,CASSVGGGYGYTF
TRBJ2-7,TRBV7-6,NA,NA,TGTGCCAGCAGCTTACTAGGCTACGAGCAGTACTTC,CASSLLGYEQYF